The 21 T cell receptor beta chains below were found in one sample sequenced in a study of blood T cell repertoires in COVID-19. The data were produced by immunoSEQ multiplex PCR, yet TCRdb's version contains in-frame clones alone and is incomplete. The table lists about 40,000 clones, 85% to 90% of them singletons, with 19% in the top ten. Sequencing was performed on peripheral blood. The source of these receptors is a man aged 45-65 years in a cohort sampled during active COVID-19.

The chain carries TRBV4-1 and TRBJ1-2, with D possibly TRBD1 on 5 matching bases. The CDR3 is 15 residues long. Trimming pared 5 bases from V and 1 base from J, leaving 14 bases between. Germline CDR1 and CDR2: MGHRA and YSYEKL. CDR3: CASSLGQAFNYGYTF. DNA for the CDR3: TGCGCCAGCAGCTTAGGACAAGCTTTTAACTATGGCTACACCTTC.

The chain's CDR3 is CASSSRGGYQETQYF. The DNA of the CDR3 is TGTGCCAGCAGCTCCCGTGGCGGGTACCAAGAGACCCAGTACTTC. The rearrangement joins TRBV9 to TRBJ2-5, with D possibly being TRBD2 (5 bases). This CDR3 contains 15 residues. Per the germline V gene, CDR1 is SGDLS and CDR2 is YYNGEE. Trimming left V 4 bases short and J 0 bases short, with 13 bases between.

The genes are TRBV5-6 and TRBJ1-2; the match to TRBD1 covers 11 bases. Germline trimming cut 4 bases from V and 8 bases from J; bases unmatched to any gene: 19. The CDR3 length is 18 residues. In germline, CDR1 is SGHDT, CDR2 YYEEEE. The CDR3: CASSPWWTGGRPDGGYTF. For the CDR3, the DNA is TGTGCCAGCAGCCCCTGGTGGACAGGGGGCCGCCCAGACGGAGGCTACACCTTC.

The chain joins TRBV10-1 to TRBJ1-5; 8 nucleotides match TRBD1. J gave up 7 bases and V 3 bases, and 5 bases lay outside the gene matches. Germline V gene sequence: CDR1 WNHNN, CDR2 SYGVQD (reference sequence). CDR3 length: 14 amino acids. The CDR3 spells CASSDNTGGQPQHF. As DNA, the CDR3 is TGCGCCAGCAGTGACAACACAGGGGGACAGCCCCAGCATTTT.

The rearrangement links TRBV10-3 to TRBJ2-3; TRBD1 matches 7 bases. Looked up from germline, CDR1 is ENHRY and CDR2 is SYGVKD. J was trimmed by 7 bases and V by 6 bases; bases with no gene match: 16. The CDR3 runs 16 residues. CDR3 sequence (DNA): TGTGCCATCAGCTCACTGGGTGGGACAGTTGTGTATACGCAGTATTTT. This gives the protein CAISSLGGTVVYTQYF.

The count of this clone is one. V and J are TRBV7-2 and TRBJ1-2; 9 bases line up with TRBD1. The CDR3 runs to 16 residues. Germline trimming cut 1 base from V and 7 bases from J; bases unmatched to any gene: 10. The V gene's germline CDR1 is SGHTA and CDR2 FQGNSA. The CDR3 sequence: CASSLDFGTGSFGYTF. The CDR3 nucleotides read TGTGCCAGCAGCTTAGATTTCGGGACAGGGAGCTTTGGCTACACCTTC. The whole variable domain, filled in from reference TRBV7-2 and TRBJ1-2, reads GAGVSQSPSNKVTEKGKDVELRCDPISGHTALYWYRQSLGQGLEFLIYFQGNSAPDKSGLPSDRFSAERTGGSVSTLTIQRTQQEDSAVYLCASSLDFGTGSFGYTFGSGTRLTVV.

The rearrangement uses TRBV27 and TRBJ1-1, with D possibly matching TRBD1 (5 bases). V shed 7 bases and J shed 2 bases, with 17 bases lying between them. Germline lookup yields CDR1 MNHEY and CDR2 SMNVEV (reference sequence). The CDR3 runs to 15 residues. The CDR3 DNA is TGTGCCAGCATAGTGTATTGGGGCGCAAACACTGAAGCTTTCTTT. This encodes CASIVYWGANTEAFF.

The CDR3 is CASSQDMVAGNEQFF. The CDR3 region has the DNA TGTGCCAGCAGCCAAGATATGGTAGCCGGTAATGAGCAGTTCTTC. The rearrangement uses TRBV3-1 (or the pseudogene TRBV3-2) and TRBJ2-1; D is ambiguous. This CDR3 has 15 residues. CDR1 and CDR2 (germline): LGHDT, YNNKEL (reference sequence). Trimming left V 0 bases short and J 7 bases short, with 13 bases between.

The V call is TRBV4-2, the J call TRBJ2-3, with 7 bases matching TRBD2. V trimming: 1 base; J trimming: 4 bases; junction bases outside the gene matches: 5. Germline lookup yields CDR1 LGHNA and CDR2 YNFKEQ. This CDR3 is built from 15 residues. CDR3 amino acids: CASSQGAREPDTQYF. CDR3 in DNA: TGTGCCAGCAGCCAAGGGGCGCGGGAGCCAGATACGCAGTATTTT.

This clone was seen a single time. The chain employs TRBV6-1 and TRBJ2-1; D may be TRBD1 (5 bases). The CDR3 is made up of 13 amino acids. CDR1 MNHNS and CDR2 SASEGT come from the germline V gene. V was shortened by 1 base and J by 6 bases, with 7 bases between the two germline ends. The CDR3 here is CASSEGGGNEQFF. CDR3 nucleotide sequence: TGTGCCAGCAGTGAAGGGGGCGGCAATGAGCAGTTCTTC.

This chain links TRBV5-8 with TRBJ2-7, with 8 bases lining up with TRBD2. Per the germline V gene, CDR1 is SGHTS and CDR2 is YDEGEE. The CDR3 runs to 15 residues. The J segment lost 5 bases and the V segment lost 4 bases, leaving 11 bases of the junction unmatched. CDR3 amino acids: CASSPSGGLLDEQYV. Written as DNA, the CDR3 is TGTGCCAGCAGCCCGAGCGGGGGTCTTTTGGACGAGCAGTACGTC.

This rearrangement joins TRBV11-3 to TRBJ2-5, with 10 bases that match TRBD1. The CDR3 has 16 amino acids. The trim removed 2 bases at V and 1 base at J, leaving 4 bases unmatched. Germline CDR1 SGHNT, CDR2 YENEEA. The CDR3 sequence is CASSLRDRGGQETQYF. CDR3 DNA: TGTGCCAGCAGCTTAAGGGACAGGGGTGGCCAAGAGACCCAGTACTTC.

CDR3 amino acids: CASSINYRVSGANVLTF. The CDR3 region has the DNA TGTGCCAGTAGTATTAACTATCGAGTCTCTGGGGCCAACGTCCTGACTTTC. This chain connects TRBV19 to TRBJ2-6; D remains ambiguous. This CDR3 region has 17 residues. The germline V gene encodes CDR1 LNHDA and CDR2 SQIVND (reference sequence). Between the trimmed V and J ends, which lost 3 bases and 0 bases, there was a span of 12 bases.

The CDR3 nucleotides read TGTGCCAGCAGTTACGAATCGGGGGGGAATAATGAGCAGTTCTTC. It translates to CASSYESGGNNEQFF. The gene calls are TRBV6-5 and TRBJ2-1; TRBD2 matches at 8 bases. From germline, CDR1 is MNHEY and CDR2 SVGAGI. J lost 7 bases, V lost 2 bases, and 7 bases had no gene match. The CDR3 runs 15 residues.

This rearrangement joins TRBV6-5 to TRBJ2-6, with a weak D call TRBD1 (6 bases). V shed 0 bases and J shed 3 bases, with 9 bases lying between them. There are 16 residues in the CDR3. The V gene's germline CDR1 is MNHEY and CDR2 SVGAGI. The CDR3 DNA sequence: TGTGCCAGCAGTTACTCCACAGGGTTTGGGGCCAACGTCCTGACTTTC. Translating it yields CASSYSTGFGANVLTF.

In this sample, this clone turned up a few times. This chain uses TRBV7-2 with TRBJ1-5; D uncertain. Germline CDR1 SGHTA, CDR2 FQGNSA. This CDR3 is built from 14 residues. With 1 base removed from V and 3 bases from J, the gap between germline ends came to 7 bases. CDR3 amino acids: CASSLEAFNQPQHF. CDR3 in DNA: TGTGCCAGCAGCTTAGAAGCATTCAATCAGCCCCAGCATTTT.

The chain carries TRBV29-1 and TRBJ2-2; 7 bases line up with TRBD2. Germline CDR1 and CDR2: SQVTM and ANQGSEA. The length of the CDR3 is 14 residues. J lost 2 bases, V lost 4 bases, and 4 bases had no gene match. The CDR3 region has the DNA TGCAGCGTTGGAAGAGCGGGAAACACCGGGGAGCTGTTTTTT. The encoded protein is CSVGRAGNTGELFF.

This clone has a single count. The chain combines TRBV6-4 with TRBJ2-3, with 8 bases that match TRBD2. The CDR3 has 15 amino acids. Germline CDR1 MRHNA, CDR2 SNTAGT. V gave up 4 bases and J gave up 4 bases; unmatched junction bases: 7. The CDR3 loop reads CASSAERGGPDTQYF. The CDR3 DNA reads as TGTGCCAGCAGTGCAGAACGGGGGGGCCCAGATACGCAGTATTTT.

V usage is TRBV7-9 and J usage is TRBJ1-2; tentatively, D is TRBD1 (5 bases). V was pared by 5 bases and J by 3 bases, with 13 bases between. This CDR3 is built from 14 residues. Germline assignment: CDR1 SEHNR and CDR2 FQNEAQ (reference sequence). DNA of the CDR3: TGTGCCAGCAGCCCTCAAGGGGACTACTATGGCTACACCTTC. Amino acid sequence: CASSPQGDYYGYTF.

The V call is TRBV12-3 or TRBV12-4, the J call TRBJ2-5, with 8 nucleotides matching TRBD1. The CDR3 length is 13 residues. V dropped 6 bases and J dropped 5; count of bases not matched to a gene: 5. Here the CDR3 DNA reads TGTGCCAGCAGACGACAGGGGATGGAGACCCAGTACTTC. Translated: CASRRQGMETQYF.

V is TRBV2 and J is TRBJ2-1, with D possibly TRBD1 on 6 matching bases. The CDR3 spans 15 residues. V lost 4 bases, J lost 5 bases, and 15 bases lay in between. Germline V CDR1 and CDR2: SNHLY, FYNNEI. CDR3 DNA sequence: TGTGCCAGCAGTGTTTATGGACAGAGGAACAATGAGCAGTTCTTC. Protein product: CASSVYGQRNNEQFF. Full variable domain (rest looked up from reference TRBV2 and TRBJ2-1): EPEVTQTPSHQVTQMGQEVILRCVPISNHLYFYWYRQILGQKVEFLVSFYNNEISEKSEIFDDQFSVERPDGSNFTLKIRSTKLEDSAMYFCASSVYGQRNNEQFFGPGTRLTVL.